This TCR beta chain is from a study of OX40 agonist ivuxolimab in advanced cancers. Some clones are missing from TCRdb's copy, which holds only in-frame ones; the method was immunoSEQ multiplex PCR. Among roughly 60,000 clones listed, over 75% were seen once. This CDR3 is built from 17 residues. V lost 6 bases, J lost 1 base, and 10 bases stayed unmatched. From germline, CDR1 is SGHVS and CDR2 FNYEAQ. The TCR sequence derives from an adult with an advanced solid tumor such as melanoma, head and neck, liver or kidney cancer. The chain couples TRBV7-6 to TRBJ2-1; TRBD1 matches at 9 bases. Here the sequenced sample was CD4+ or CD8+ T cells sorted from blood, taken in a trial of the OX40 agonist ivuxolimab. CDR3 in DNA: TGTGCCAGCAGAAGCGATCCGGGACAGGGATCCTACAATGAGCAGTTCTTC. Amino acid sequence: CASRSDPGQGSYNEQFF.